This TCR beta chain is from a study of T cells in Graves' hyperthyroidism and ophthalmopathy. It was uncontrolled infection, other autoimmune disease, pregnancy or lactation that excluded patients. The diagnostic basis comprised clinical symptoms, serum thyroxine and TRAb, thyroid ultrasound and orbital computed tomography. Study results and caveats: Blood also carried most thyroid clonotypes expanded above 0.001. It was a median 6.5 months before onset that the model predicted ophthalmopathy.

The CDR3 consists of 15 residues. Trimming cost V 3 bases and J 4 bases; bases outside gene matches: 5. Germline V CDR1 and CDR2: LNHDA, SQIVND (reference sequence). It was RNA transcripts that yielded the amplified TCR beta CDR3 regions. A set of HTBI primers served as the primers for a first-round RT-PCR of the TCR CDR3. TCRdb passed the multiplex PCR reads through MiXCR, listing each CDR3 protein once. The table includes about 500,000 distinct CDR3 sequences, 17% detected once. Regarding this clonotype: Its target is unknown.

This rearrangement joins TRBV19 to TRBJ1-5; 8 bases match TRBD1. The source of this sequence is a woman under 30 with Graves' ophthalmopathy. The sequencing sample was made of blood. CDR3 protein: CASSIAGGPNQPQHF. CDR3 bases: TGTGCCAGTAGTATTGCAGGGGGCCCTAATCAGCCCCAGCATTTT.